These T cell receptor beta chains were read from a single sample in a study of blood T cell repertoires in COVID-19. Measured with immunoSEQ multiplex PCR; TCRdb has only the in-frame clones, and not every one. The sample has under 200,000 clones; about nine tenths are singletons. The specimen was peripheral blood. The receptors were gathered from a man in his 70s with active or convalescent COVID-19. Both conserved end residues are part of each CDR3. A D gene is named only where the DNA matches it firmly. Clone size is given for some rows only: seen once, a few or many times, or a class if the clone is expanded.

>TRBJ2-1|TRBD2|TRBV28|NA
TGTGCCAGCAGGGGAGCGGGAGAGTTGCATGAGCAGTTCTTC
CASRGAGELHEQFF
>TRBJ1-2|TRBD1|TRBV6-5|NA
TGTGCCAGCAGTTACACGGACAGGAACTATGGCTACACCTTC
CASSYTDRNYGYTF
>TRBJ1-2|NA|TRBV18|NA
TGTGCCAGCACACCGGGGTCTGGGAGTGGCTACACCTTC
CASTPGSGSGYTF
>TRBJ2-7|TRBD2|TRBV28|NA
TGTGCCAGCAGTTCCGGGACTAGCGGGGGTTCCTACGAGCAGTACTTC
CASSSGTSGGSYEQYF
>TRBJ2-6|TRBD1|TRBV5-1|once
TGCGCCAGCAGCCTGGGACAGAGCTCTGGGGCCAACGTCCTGACTTTC
CASSLGQSSGANVLTF
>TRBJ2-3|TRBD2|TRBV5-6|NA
TGTGCCAGCAGCTTGGCAATAGCGGGCAGCACAGATACGCAGTATTTT
CASSLAIAGSTDTQYF
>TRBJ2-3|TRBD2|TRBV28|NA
TGTGCCAGCACTGATTATACCAGCGGGGGGGGGACAGATACGCAGTATTTT
CASTDYTSGGGTDTQYF
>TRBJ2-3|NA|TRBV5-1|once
TGCGCCAGCAGGATGGCAGGGGGCACAGATACGCAGTATTTT
CASRMAGGTDTQYF
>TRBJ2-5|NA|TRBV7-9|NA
TGTGCCAGCACCACCGGCGGGGTAGAGACCCAGTACTTC
CASTTGGVETQYF
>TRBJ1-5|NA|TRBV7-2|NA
TGTGCCAGCAGTCAACAGGGATTGGGGTCTTCGGCCCAGCATTTT
CASSQQGLGSSAQHF
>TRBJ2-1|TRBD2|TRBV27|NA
TGTGCCAGCAGCCAGCTAGCGGGGGGGCCGTATGAGCAGTTCTTC
CASSQLAGGPYEQFF